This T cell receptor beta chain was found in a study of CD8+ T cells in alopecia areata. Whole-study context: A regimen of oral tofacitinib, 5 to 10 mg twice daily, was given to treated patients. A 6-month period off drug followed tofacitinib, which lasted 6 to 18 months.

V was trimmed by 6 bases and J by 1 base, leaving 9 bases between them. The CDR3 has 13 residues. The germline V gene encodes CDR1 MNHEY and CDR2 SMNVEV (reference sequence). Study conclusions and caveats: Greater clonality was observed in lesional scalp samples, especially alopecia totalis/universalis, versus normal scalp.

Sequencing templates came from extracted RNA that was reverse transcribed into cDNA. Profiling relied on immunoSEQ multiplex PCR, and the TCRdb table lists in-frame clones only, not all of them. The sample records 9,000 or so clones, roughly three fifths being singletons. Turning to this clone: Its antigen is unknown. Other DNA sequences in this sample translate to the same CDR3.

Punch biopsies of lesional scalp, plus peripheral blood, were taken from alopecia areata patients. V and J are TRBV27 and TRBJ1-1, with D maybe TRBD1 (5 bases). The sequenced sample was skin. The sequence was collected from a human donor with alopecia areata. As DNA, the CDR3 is TGTGCCAGCAGATGGCAGGGGAACACTGAAGCTTTCTTT. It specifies CASRWQGNTEAFF.